This entry lists 18 T cell receptor beta chains sequenced from one sample in a study of T cell responses to AZD1222 COVID-19 vaccine. Clones were sequenced by immunoSEQ multiplex PCR, and TCRdb holds only the in-frame ones, with some missing. The data contain some 150,000 clones, approximately 89% of them singletons. The sample was peripheral blood, taken on day 0 of MenACWY control vaccination. Receptor source: an adult in good health.

This chain connects TRBV2 to TRBJ2-1, with TRBD1 matching 8 bases. This CDR3 contains 14 residues. From germline, CDR1 is SNHLY and CDR2 FYNNEI. With 4 bases clipped from V and 7 bases from J, the junction kept 6 bases outside the gene matches. This CDR3 is CASSGQGPLNEQFF. In DNA, the CDR3 is TGTGCCAGCAGTGGACAGGGGCCCCTAAATGAGCAGTTCTTC.

The rearrangement links TRBV5-5 to TRBJ2-1; 10 bases map to TRBD2. Germline V gene lookup returns CDR1 SGHKS and CDR2 YYEKEE (reference sequence). This CDR3 comprises 16 residues. V was clipped by 4 bases and J by 7 bases; unmatched bases: 11. CDR3 sequence reads: CASSSRLAGDRNEQFF. The CDR3 region has the DNA TGTGCCAGCAGCAGTCGCCTAGCGGGAGATCGAAATGAGCAGTTCTTC.

V is TRBV6-6 and J is TRBJ1-2, with D perhaps TRBD1 (5 bases). This CDR3 contains 16 residues. V lost 7 bases, J lost 4 bases, and 22 bases lay in between. From germline, CDR1 is MNHNY and CDR2 SVGAGI (reference sequence). CDR3 region: CASNGDPGPMSYGYTF. DNA for the CDR3: TGTGCCAGCAATGGGGACCCGGGACCCATGTCCTATGGCTACACCTTC.

On this clone itself: Other DNA sequences of this sample code for an identical CDR3. This chain uses TRBV9 with TRBJ2-5; 7 positions agree with TRBD2. The germline V gene encodes CDR1 SGDLS and CDR2 YYNGEE. J was trimmed by 3 bases and V by 0 bases; bases with no gene match: 2. The CDR3 is 14 residues long. CDR3 sequence (DNA): TGTGCCAGCAGCGTAGGTCTAGCGGAAGAGACCCAGTACTTC. Its protein product is CASSVGLAEETQYF.

The V call is TRBV7-2, the J call TRBJ2-7; D perhaps matches TRBD2 (7 bases). Germline-derived CDR1 and CDR2 are SGHTA and FQGNSA. V lost 2 bases to trimming and J lost 7 bases, with 15 bases between them. CDR3 size: 14 residues. The CDR3 sequence is CASSLRGGAEEQYF. CDR3 DNA: TGTGCCAGCAGCTTAAGAGGGGGGGCCGAAGAGCAGTACTTC.

This chain joins TRBV9 and TRBJ2-1; TRBD1 might be the D (6 bases). The germline V and J ends were trimmed by 5 bases and 7 bases, with 19 bases remaining between them. The CDR3 spans 15 residues. Germline-derived CDR1 and CDR2 are SGDLS and YYNGEE. CDR3 residues: CASRKYTGTRNEQFF. The CDR3 DNA reads TGTGCCAGCAGAAAGTACACAGGGACGCGGAATGAGCAGTTCTTC.

The chain joins TRBV4-3 to TRBJ1-4, with 10 nucleotides matching TRBD1. The CDR3 totals 15 residues. Unmatched junction bases numbered 3, after V lost 0 bases and J lost 8 bases. Germline V gene data show CDR1 as LGHNA and CDR2 as YSLEER. CDR3 amino acids: CASSQEGQGGEKLFF. CDR3 DNA: TGCGCCAGCAGCCAAGAAGGACAGGGGGGCGAAAAACTGTTTTTT.

This clone was found a few times. CDR3 protein: CASSLSRAGGPRTTYEQYF. The CDR3 DNA is TGTGCCAGCAGTTTAAGTCGAGCGGGAGGGCCCCGGACTACCTACGAGCAGTACTTC. The rearrangement links TRBV28 to TRBJ2-7; 10 positions agree with TRBD2. There are 19 residues in the CDR3. After removal of 2 bases from V and 2 bases from J, the junction contained 15 bases not matched to a gene. CDR1 is MDHEN and CDR2 is SYDVKM in the germline V gene.

This chain connects TRBV4-3 to TRBJ2-1, with 7 bases aligning to TRBD2. The CDR3 has 13 amino acids. J was trimmed by 14 bases and V by 0 bases; bases with no gene match: 7. Germline CDR1 is LGHNA and CDR2 is YSLEER. The CDR3 DNA reads TGCGCCAGCAGCCAAGATAGGCGGGAGAGGGAGTTCTTC. Residues: CASSQDRREREFF.

This chain links TRBV11-3 with TRBJ1-2; the D is unclear. V was clipped by 4 bases and J by 4 bases, with 7 bases between them. Looked up from germline, CDR1 is SGHNT and CDR2 is YENEEA. There are 12 residues in the CDR3. DNA of the CDR3: TGTGCCAGCAGCTACAACAGCTATGGCTACACCTTC. Its translation is CASSYNSYGYTF.

The table lists this clone with a count of one. This rearrangement joins TRBV28 to TRBJ1-3, with unresolved D. The CDR3 is 15 amino acids. Looked up from germline, CDR1 is MDHEN and CDR2 is SYDVKM. Trimming left V 7 bases short and J 0 bases short, with 13 bases between. In DNA, the CDR3 is TGTGCCAGCACTTCTGGGAGACGCTCTGGAAACACCATATATTTT. It codes for CASTSGRRSGNTIYF.

V and J are TRBV13 and TRBJ2-2; a possible D gene is TRBD1 (6 bases). The CDR3 runs 16 residues. V was pared by 5 bases and J by 4 bases, with 17 bases between. Germline values: CDR1 PRHDT, CDR2 FYEKMQ (reference sequence). CDR3 bases: TGTGCCAGCAGCCCCGCTAAGCGCAGGGGCACCGGGGAGCTGTTTTTT. Its translation: CASSPAKRRGTGELFF.

The V call is TRBV2, the J call TRBJ1-1; the D is unclear. The CDR3 runs to 13 residues. Trimming removed 3 bases at V and 7 bases at J, with 12 bases between. From germline, CDR1 is SNHLY and CDR2 FYNNEI. The CDR3 DNA reads as TGTGCCAGCAGTGAGCGGGAGGGCAGTGAAGCTTTCTTT. It specifies CASSEREGSEAFF.

V and J are TRBV3-1 (or the pseudogene TRBV3-2) and TRBJ1-3; the match to TRBD1 covers 7 bases. The CDR3 sequence is 15 residues long. Germline V gene data show CDR1 as LGHDT and CDR2 as YNNKEL (reference sequence). V lost 4 bases and J lost 0; bases outside the gene matches: 3. In DNA, the CDR3 is TGTGCCAGCAGCCTCTCAGGGGGCTCTGGAAACACCATATATTTT. Its translation: CASSLSGGSGNTIYF.

The CDR3 DNA sequence: TGTGCCAGCAGCTCTGGGGACAGGTCGGTTCGAGGCTACACCTTC. Translated: CASSSGDRSVRGYTF. The chain is built from TRBV7-9 and TRBJ1-2, with 8 nucleotides matching TRBD1. Germline CDR1 is SEHNR and CDR2 is FQNEAQ (reference sequence). The CDR3 has 15 residues. The J segment lost 8 bases and the V segment lost 4 bases, leaving 12 bases of the junction unmatched.

In DNA form, the CDR3 reads TGCAGTGCTAGTAGGCCCGTCCAATCTGTGGACACCGGGGAGCTGTTTTTT. It codes for CSASRPVQSVDTGELFF. This rearrangement joins TRBV20-1 to TRBJ2-2; D is unresolved. The CDR3 has 17 residues. V was shortened by 3 bases and J by 3 bases, with 20 bases between the two germline ends. CDR1 DFQATT and CDR2 SNEGSKA come from the germline V gene (reference sequence).

The V and J genes are TRBV6-5 and TRBJ1-3; D remains unclear. Looked up from germline, CDR1 is MNHEY and CDR2 is SVGAGI. V lost 7 bases and J 3 bases, leaving 10 bases between the germline ends. The CDR3 consists of 13 residues. The CDR3 nucleotides are TGTGCCAGCACGGCAGCCAATGGAAACACCATATATTTT. Its protein product is CASTAANGNTIYF.

J is TRBJ2-7 and V is TRBV6-1; no definite D call. Germline-derived CDR1 and CDR2 are MNHNS and SASEGT. The V and J ends lost 4 bases and 0 bases respectively, with 16 bases between them. There are 16 residues in the CDR3. The CDR3 here is CASSGGGWKGSYEQYF. The CDR3 coding sequence is TGTGCCAGCAGTGGCGGTGGGTGGAAAGGCTCCTACGAGCAGTACTTC.